The present TCR beta chain was sequenced within a study of control samples from healthy donors and cancer patients. V was clipped by 6 bases and J by 7 bases, with 10 bases between them. This CDR3 has 12 amino acids. Clones were read by immunoSEQ multiplex PCR, and TCRdb kept only the in-frame ones, dropping some. This sample has about 65,000 clones, with around nine tenths found just once. The chain uses TRBV12-3 or TRBV12-4 and TRBJ2-1; no reliable D call. The sequencing sample was made of PBMCs. This TCR was recovered from a woman between 50 and 59 years old with colorectal cancer. CDR3 DNA sequence: TGTGCCAGCAGGAAAGGTGCGAATGAGCAGTTCTTC. This encodes CASRKGANEQFF.